The 19 T cell receptor beta chains in this list originate from one sample, sequenced in a study of OX40 agonist ivuxolimab in advanced cancers. Generated by immunoSEQ multiplex PCR, the TCRdb table keeps only in-frame clones and is missing some. Of some 130,000 clones in the sample, roughly nine tenths are singletons; the top ten hold around 1%. This specimen consisted of CD4+ or CD8+ T cells sorted from blood, obtained in a trial of the OX40 agonist ivuxolimab. These receptors were collected from an adult with an advanced solid tumor such as melanoma, head and neck, liver or kidney cancer.

This chain joins TRBV28 and TRBJ1-1; no definite D call. Germline lookup yields CDR1 MDHEN and CDR2 SYDVKM. V lost 3 bases to trimming and J lost 6 bases, with 23 bases between them. CDR3 size: 17 residues. CDR3 region: CASSFILAISSVAEAFF. The CDR3 nucleotides are TGTGCCAGCAGTTTCATTTTGGCTATCTCCTCGGTAGCTGAAGCTTTCTTT.

The rearrangement links TRBV28 to TRBJ1-1, with a tentative D call TRBD1 (6 bases). Germline CDR1 reads MDHEN; CDR2 reads SYDVKM. The ends were cut back, 5 bases at V and 1 base at J, with 17 bases in the middle. The CDR3 runs 16 residues. DNA of the CDR3: TGTGCCAGCAGTGGAGCACCACAGGGCGCGAACACTGAAGCTTTCTTT. The encoded protein is CASSGAPQGANTEAFF.

The chain couples TRBV7-3 to TRBJ1-3; D unresolved. The CDR3 is 13 amino acids. From germline, CDR1 is SGHTA and CDR2 FQGTGA. V lost 1 base to trimming and J lost 4 bases, with 5 bases between them. CDR3 sequence: CASSLSEGNTIYF. In nucleotides, the CDR3 is TGTGCCAGCAGCTTAAGCGAAGGAAACACCATATATTTT.

Note on this clone: This sample also contains other DNA sequences that code for the same CDR3. This chain connects TRBV7-9 to TRBJ1-5, with TRBD1 matching 10 bases. The CDR3 extends over 15 amino acids. The junction had 5 bases not matched to a gene; V was cut back by 4 bases and J by 5 bases. Germline CDR1 and CDR2: SEHNR and FQNEAQ (reference sequence). CDR3 in DNA: TGTGCCAGCAGCTCGTCCGGGACAGGGGATCAGCCCCAGCATTTT. Its translation is CASSSSGTGDQPQHF.

The gene calls are TRBV7-9 and TRBJ2-1; perhaps TRBD1 as D (6 bases). V was shortened by 6 bases and J by 7 bases, with 10 bases between the two germline ends. Germline V CDR1 and CDR2: SEHNR, FQNEAQ (reference sequence). The CDR3 totals 12 residues. The CDR3 is CASSRQGNEQFF. CDR3 nucleotides: TGTGCCAGCAGTCGTCAGGGGAATGAGCAGTTCTTC.

The chain joins TRBV25-1 to TRBJ1-2; no reliable D call. The germline gives CDR1 MGHDK, CDR2 SYGVNS. This CDR3 has 13 residues. The germline V and J ends were trimmed by 4 bases and 2 bases, with 8 bases remaining between them. The CDR3 protein is CASSGSQNYGYTF. The CDR3 DNA sequence: TGTGCCAGCAGTGGATCACAGAACTATGGCTACACCTTC.

The chain recombines TRBV27 with TRBJ2-1, with 9 positions matching TRBD1. CDR1 and CDR2 (germline): MNHEY, SMNVEV (reference sequence). V shed 2 bases, J shed 4 bases, and the junction held 3 bases outside the gene matches. The CDR3 runs to 15 residues. The CDR3 DNA sequence: TGTGCCAGCAGTTTAAACAGGGGGCGGTACAATGAGCAGTTCTTC. It translates to CASSLNRGRYNEQFF.

The rearrangement links TRBV7-9 to TRBJ2-5; 8 positions match TRBD1. This CDR3 has 14 amino acids. V lost 5 bases to trimming and J lost 2 bases; unmatched junction nucleotides: 4. Germline CDR1 is SEHNR and CDR2 is FQNEAQ (reference sequence). CDR3: CASSAGTGQETQYF. Written as DNA, the CDR3 is TGTGCCAGCAGCGCAGGGACAGGACAAGAGACCCAGTACTTC.

V gene TRBV7-9 combines with J gene TRBJ2-5; D perhaps matches TRBD1 (5 bases). The CDR3 totals 16 residues. V gave up 4 bases and J gave up 6 bases, with 21 bases separating them. Germline CDR1 is SEHNR and CDR2 is FQNEAQ (reference sequence). CDR3 in DNA: TGTGCCAGCAGCTCCCTCAGACAGCCAGTAGGCAAGACCCAGTACTTC. It specifies CASSSLRQPVGKTQYF.

V and J are TRBV10-3 and TRBJ2-2; 7 nucleotides match TRBD1. The germline V gene has CDR1 ENHRY and CDR2 SYGVKD. V trimming: 6 bases; J trimming: 2 bases; junction bases outside the gene matches: 6. The CDR3 contains 15 residues. The DNA of the CDR3 is TGTGCCATCAGGGCCGGGACAGCAAACACCGGGGAGCTGTTTTTT. Amino acids: CAIRAGTANTGELFF.

The gene calls are TRBV9 and TRBJ1-1; D not certain. The CDR3 totals 15 residues. Deletions cut 4 bases from V and 1 base from J, with 14 bases between. The germline gives CDR1 SGDLS, CDR2 YYNGEE. The CDR3 DNA sequence: TGTGCCAGCAGCTCGCGACACAGCCGGAACACTGAAGCTTTCTTT. Protein product: CASSSRHSRNTEAFF.

This chain uses TRBV30 with TRBJ1-2; no definite D call. The V and J ends lost 3 bases and 4 bases respectively, with 9 bases between them. CDR3 length: 12 amino acids. The germline CDR1 and CDR2 sequences are GTSNPN and SVGIG (reference sequence). CDR3: CAWRRVIYGYTF. The CDR3, as DNA: TGTGCCTGGAGGAGGGTAATCTATGGCTACACCTTC. Full variable domain (rest looked up from reference TRBV30 and TRBJ1-2): SQTIHQWPATLVQPVGSPLSLECTVEGTSNPNLYWYRQAAGRGLQLLFYSVGIGQISSEVPQNLSASRPQDRQFILSSKKLLLSDSGFYLCAWRRVIYGYTFGSGTRLTVV.

This clone showed up just once. The chain links TRBV7-9 to TRBJ2-7; a weak D match, TRBD2 (7 bases). V lost 6 bases, J lost 0 bases, and 24 bases lay in between. Germline lookup yields CDR1 SEHNR and CDR2 FQNEAQ (reference sequence). The CDR3 consists of 18 residues. The CDR3, as DNA: TGTGCCAGCAGGCCCCTAGGGGAGGGCAGGGGAAACTCCTACGAGCAGTACTTC. Translated: CASRPLGEGRGNSYEQYF.

V and J are TRBV7-2 and TRBJ1-1, with TRBD1 matching 7 bases. There are 14 residues in the CDR3. With 8 bases clipped from V and 3 bases from J, the junction kept 9 bases outside the gene matches. The germline V gene encodes CDR1 SGHTA and CDR2 FQGNSA. CDR3 nucleotides: TGTGCCAGCGGACGACAGGGATCAGACACTGAAGCTTTCTTT. This gives the protein CASGRQGSDTEAFF.

The V and J genes are TRBV9 and TRBJ1-3, with 8 bases fitting TRBD1. CDR3 length: 18 residues. The V gene's germline CDR1 is SGDLS and CDR2 YYNGEE. V lost 0 bases to trimming and J lost 0 bases; unmatched junction nucleotides: 8. This CDR3 is CASSVDGTGSGSGNTIYF. The DNA of the CDR3 is TGTGCCAGCAGCGTAGACGGGACAGGTTCAGGCTCTGGAAACACCATATATTTT.

The V gene is TRBV28, the J gene TRBJ1-4; no definite D call. The CDR3 consists of 14 residues. V lost 6 bases, J lost 2 bases, and 10 bases lay in between. In germline, CDR1 is MDHEN, CDR2 SYDVKM. The CDR3 reads CASSPFTTNEKLFF. CDR3 sequence (DNA): TGTGCCAGCAGCCCCTTTACGACTAATGAAAAACTGTTTTTT.

V usage is TRBV9 and J usage is TRBJ2-2, with a weak D call TRBD2 (5 bases). CDR1 is SGDLS, CDR2 YYNGEE, per germline. V was shortened by 0 bases and J by 3 bases, with 12 bases between the two germline ends. This CDR3 region has 16 residues. The CDR3 region is CASSVGLADDTGELFF. CDR3 DNA sequence: TGTGCCAGCAGCGTAGGTCTAGCCGATGACACCGGGGAGCTGTTTTTT.

This sequence joins TRBV6-6 and TRBJ1-2; no definite D call. The germline V gene encodes CDR1 MNHNY and CDR2 SVGAGI (reference sequence). Trimming took off 6 bases at V and 3 bases at J, with 11 bases between the two ends. This CDR3 contains 13 residues. The CDR3 loop reads CASRGSSDYGYTF. As DNA, the CDR3 is TGTGCCAGCAGGGGAAGCTCGGACTATGGCTACACCTTC.

Only one count was recorded for this clone. The rearrangement links TRBV5-1 to TRBJ1-1, with no clear D. This CDR3 has 15 amino acids. V was shortened by 0 bases and J by 8 bases, with 17 bases between the two germline ends. Germline CDR1 SGHRS, CDR2 YFSETQ. The CDR3 sequence: CASSLAGIHEREAFF. Here the CDR3 DNA reads TGCGCCAGCAGCTTGGCGGGGATACACGAGAGGGAAGCTTTCTTT.